This T cell receptor beta chain was sequenced in a study of blood T cell repertoires in COVID-19. The sample holds one count of this clone. V was pared by 11 bases and J by 1 base, with 5 bases of the junction left unmatched. This CDR3 comprises 14 residues. Germline loops: CDR1 KGHSH, CDR2 LQKENI. Measured with immunoSEQ multiplex PCR; TCRdb has only the in-frame clones, and not every one. Of tens of thousands of clones in the sample, around 89% were seen once. V usage is TRBV18 and J usage is TRBJ2-7, with 13 bases aligning to TRBD2. The clonotype originates from a woman older than 75 with active or convalescent COVID-19. The sequenced material came from peripheral blood. The CDR3 loop is CAARTSGSSYEQYF. CDR3 in DNA: TGTGCCGCTCGGACTAGCGGGAGTTCCTACGAGCAGTACTTC. The full variable domain, rest sourced from reference TRBV18 and TRBJ2-7, is NAGVMQNPRHLVRRRGQEARLRCSPMKGHSHVYWYRQLPEEGLKFMVYLQKENIIDESGMPKERFSAEFPKEGPSILRIQQVVRGDSAAYFCAARTSGSSYEQYFGPGTRLTVT.